This is a list of T cell receptor beta chains from one sample in a study of post-analysis software for immune sequencing data. TCRdb re-called the PCR reads with MiXCR, one entry per CDR3 protein. The table has roughly 800,000 distinct CDR3 sequences, approximately 53% seen once; the top ten hold about 4.8%. The source material was blood. These receptors were taken from a girl aged 10-17 years with multiple sclerosis. Both conserved end residues are part of each CDR3. A D gene is named only where the DNA matches it firmly. Clone size is stated in some rows and not others, as once, few, many or a class when expanded.

CDR3aa	CDR3nt	abundance	v_gene	j_gene	d_gene
CASSLGQGGIYEQYF	TGTGCCAGCAGCCTGGGACAGGGGGGGATCTACGAGCAGTACTTC	.	TRBV12-3/TRBV12-4	TRBJ2-7	TRBD1
CASAVAGMRETQYF	TGCGCCAGCGCGGTAGCGGGAATGCGGGAGACCCAGTACTTC	.	TRBV5-1	TRBJ2-5	TRBD2
CSAHLGPLDEQYF	TGCAGTGCCCATTTGGGACCCCTCGACGAGCAGTACTTC	.	TRBV20-1	TRBJ2-7	.
CASRHNPPGGRFTGELFF	TGTGCCAGCAGGCACAATCCCCCTGGCGGGAGGTTCACCGGGGAGCTGTTTTTT	.	TRBV6-1	TRBJ2-2	TRBD2
CASSPTGQGNYEQYF	TGCGCCAGCAGCCCTACGGGACAGGGGAACTACGAGCAGTACTTC	.	TRBV4-1	TRBJ2-7	TRBD1
CASSHGLAGANEQFF	TGTGCCAGCAGCCACGGGCTAGCGGGAGCCAATGAGCAGTTCTTC	once	TRBV6-5	TRBJ2-1	TRBD2
CASSLGSGQAYNEQFF	TGCGCCAGCAGCTTGGGGTCGGGACAGGCCTACAATGAGCAGTTCTTC	.	TRBV5-1	TRBJ2-1	TRBD1
CASSPRRLAGKDNEQFF	TGTGCCAGCAGCCCCCGACGACTAGCGGGAAAGGACAATGAGCAGTTCTTC	few	TRBV7-3	TRBJ2-1	TRBD2
CSAEDRVGYEQYF	TGCAGTGCTGAGGACAGGGTTGGCTACGAGCAGTACTTC	.	TRBV20-1	TRBJ2-7	TRBD1
CASSIQGDEQFF	TGTGCCAGCAGCATTCAGGGCGATGAGCAGTTCTTC	once	TRBV14	TRBJ2-1	.
CASREGANEQFF	TGTGCCAGCAGGGAAGGTGCCAATGAGCAGTTCTTC	.	TRBV27	TRBJ2-1	.
CASSVGLSHSYNEQFF	TGTGCCAGCAGCGTTGGGCTATCCCACTCCTACAATGAGCAGTTCTTC	few	TRBV9	TRBJ2-1	.
CSARDHDGTRPEAFF	TGCAGTGCTAGAGATCATGATGGGACAAGACCTGAAGCTTTCTTT	once	TRBV20-1	TRBJ1-1	.
CASTKVRQGTQYF	TGTGCCAGCACCAAGGTCAGGCAAGGTACCCAGTACTTC	.	TRBV12-3/TRBV12-4	TRBJ2-7	.
CASSRYIGQNYEQYF	TGTGCCAGCAGCCGATACATTGGACAGAACTACGAGCAGTACTTC	.	TRBV6-5	TRBJ2-7	.
CSAILGASSYNEQFF	TGCAGTGCTATCCTCGGCGCGAGCTCCTACAATGAGCAGTTCTTC	.	TRBV20-1	TRBJ2-1	.
CSPSRTGTTDTQYF	TGCAGTCCCTCTCGGACAGGGACAACAGATACGCAGTATTTT	few	TRBV20-1	TRBJ2-3	TRBD1
CASTLQRQSYEQYF	TGTGCCAGCACCCTGCAGCGACAGTCCTACGAGCAGTACTTC	few	TRBV12-3/TRBV12-4	TRBJ2-7	.
CASSLAPGAQVEQFF	TGTGCCAGCAGCTTAGCCCCAGGGGCCCAGGTCGAGCAGTTCTTC	.	TRBV7-2	TRBJ2-1	.
CASSRASGVGETQYF	TGTGCCAGCAGTAGAGCTAGCGGGGTCGGAGAGACCCAGTACTTC	.	TRBV6-4	TRBJ2-5	TRBD2
CASSLNMGQGAGEQFF	TGTGCCAGCAGCTTAAATATGGGACAGGGGGCTGGCGAGCAGTTCTTC	few	TRBV7-2	TRBJ2-1	TRBD1
CASNQMGSYNEQFF	TGTGCCAGCAACCAAATGGGCAGCTACAATGAGCAGTTCTTC	once	TRBV4-2	TRBJ2-1	.
CASSHLGQEYSGANVLTF	TGTGCCAGCTCACACCTGGGACAGGAGTACTCTGGGGCCAACGTCCTGACTTTC	.	TRBV18	TRBJ2-6	TRBD1
CSVEDRHYEQYF	TGCAGCGTTGAAGATCGGCACTACGAGCAGTACTTC	few	TRBV29-1	TRBJ2-7	.
CASSPEAGLAVYEQYF	TGTGCCAGCAGCCCAGAAGCGGGACTAGCGGTGTACGAGCAGTACTTC	.	TRBV9	TRBJ2-7	TRBD2
CSTTGTGDLANEKLFF	TGCAGCACCACCGGGACAGGGGATTTGGCTAATGAAAAACTGTTTTTT	.	TRBV29-1	TRBJ1-4	TRBD1
CSVEDDRAGYTF	TGCAGCGTTGAAGACGACAGGGCTGGCTACACCTTC	.	TRBV29-1	TRBJ1-2	TRBD1
CASTLRGAQETQYF	TGTGCCAGCACCCTCCGGGGGGCCCAAGAGACCCAGTACTTC	few	TRBV12-3/TRBV12-4	TRBJ2-5	.
CAIGAKGGEKLFF	TGTGCCATCGGGGCCAAGGGGGGCGAAAAACTGTTTTTT	many	TRBV10-3	TRBJ1-4	.